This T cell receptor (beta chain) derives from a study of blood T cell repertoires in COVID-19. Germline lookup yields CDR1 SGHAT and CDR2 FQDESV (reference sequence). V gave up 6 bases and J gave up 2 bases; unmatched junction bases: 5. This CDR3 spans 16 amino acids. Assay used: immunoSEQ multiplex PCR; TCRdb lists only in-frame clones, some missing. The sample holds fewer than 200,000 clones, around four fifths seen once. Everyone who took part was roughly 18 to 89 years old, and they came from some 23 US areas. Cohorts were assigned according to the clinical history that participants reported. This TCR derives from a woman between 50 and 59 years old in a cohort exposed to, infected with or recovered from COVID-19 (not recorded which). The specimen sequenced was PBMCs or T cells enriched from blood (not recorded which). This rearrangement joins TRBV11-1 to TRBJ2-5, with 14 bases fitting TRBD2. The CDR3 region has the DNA TGTGCCAGCAGTTCCGGACTAGCGGGAGGTCAAGAGACCCAGTACTTC. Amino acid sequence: CASSSGLAGGQETQYF.